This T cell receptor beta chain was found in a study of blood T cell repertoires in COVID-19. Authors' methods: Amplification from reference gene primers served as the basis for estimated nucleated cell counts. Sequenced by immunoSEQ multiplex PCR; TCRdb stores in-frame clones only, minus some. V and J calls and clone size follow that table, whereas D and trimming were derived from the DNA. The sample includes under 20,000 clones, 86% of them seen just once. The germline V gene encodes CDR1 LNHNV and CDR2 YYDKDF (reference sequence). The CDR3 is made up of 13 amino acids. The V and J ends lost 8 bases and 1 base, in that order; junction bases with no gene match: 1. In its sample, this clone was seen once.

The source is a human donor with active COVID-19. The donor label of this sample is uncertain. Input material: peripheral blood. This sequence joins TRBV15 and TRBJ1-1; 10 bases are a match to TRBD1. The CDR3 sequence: CATWDRGNTEAFF. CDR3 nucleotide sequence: TGTGCCACCTGGGACAGGGGGAACACTGAAGCTTTCTTT.